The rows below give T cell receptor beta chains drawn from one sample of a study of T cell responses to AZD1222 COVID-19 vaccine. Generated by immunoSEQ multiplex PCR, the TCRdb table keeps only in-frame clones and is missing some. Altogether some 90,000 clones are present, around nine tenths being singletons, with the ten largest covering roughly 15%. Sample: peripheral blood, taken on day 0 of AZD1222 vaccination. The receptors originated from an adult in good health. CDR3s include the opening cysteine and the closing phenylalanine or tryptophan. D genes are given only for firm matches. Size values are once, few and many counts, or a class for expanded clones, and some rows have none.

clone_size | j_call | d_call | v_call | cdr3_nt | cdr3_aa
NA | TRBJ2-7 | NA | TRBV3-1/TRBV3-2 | TGTGCCAGCAGCCCCCTACGGGGGACCCCCTACGAGCAGTACTTC | CASSPLRGTPYEQYF
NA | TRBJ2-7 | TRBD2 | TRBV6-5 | TGTGCCAGCAGCCCCGGGACTAGCGGGGGTCCTTTGTACTTC | CASSPGTSGGPLYF
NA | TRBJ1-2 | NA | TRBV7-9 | TGTGCCAGCAGCTTACAGGGTTCAGGGCACTATGGCTACACCTTC | CASSLQGSGHYGYTF
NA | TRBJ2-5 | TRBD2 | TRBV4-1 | TGCGCCAGCAGCCAAGACTCCTTGGGAGCGGGGAGGGAGACCCAGTACTTC | CASSQDSLGAGRETQYF
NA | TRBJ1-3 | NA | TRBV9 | TGTGCCAGCAGCGTAGCTCCCAGCGCTGGAAACACCATATATTTT | CASSVAPSAGNTIYF
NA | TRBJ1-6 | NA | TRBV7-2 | TGTGCCAGCAGCTTAGGCCGGGGGGCCTATAATTCACCCCTCCACTTT | CASSLGRGAYNSPLHF
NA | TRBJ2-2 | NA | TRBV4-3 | TGCGCCAGCAGCCAAGCCAGGAACACCGGGGAGCTGTTTTTT | CASSQARNTGELFF
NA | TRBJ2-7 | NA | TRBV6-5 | TGTGCCAGCAGGCCGCTGATCGGGGAGCAGTACTTC | CASRPLIGEQYF
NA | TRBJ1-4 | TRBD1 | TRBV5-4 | TGTGCCAGCAGCAACCAACAGGGGGCTAATGAAAAACTGTTTTTT | CASSNQQGANEKLFF
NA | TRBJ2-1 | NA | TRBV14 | TGTGCCAGCAGCCACAGTCAGCTACGGATCTTC | CASSHSQLRIF
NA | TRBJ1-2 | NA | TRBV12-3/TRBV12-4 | TGTGCCAGCTCCGCGGGATCCTATGGCTACACCTTC | CASSAGSYGYTF
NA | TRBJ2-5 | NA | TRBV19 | TGTGCCAGTAGTATAACTGGGATGACGGAGACCCAGTACTTC | CASSITGMTETQYF
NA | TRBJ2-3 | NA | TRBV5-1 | TGCGCCAGCAGCTTGGAACGTCGCGCCTCGACAGATACGCAGTATTTT | CASSLERRASTDTQYF
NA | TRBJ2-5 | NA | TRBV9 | TGTGCCAGCAGCGTAGATTTGTCTCAAGAGACCCAGTACTTC | CASSVDLSQETQYF
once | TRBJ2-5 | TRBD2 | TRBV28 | TGTGCCAGCACGGTAGCGGGGATGGGAGAGACCCAGTACTTC | CASTVAGMGETQYF
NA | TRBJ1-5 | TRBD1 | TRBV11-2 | TGTGCCAGCAGCTTAGGGGACAGGGGCAATCAGCCCCAGCATTTT | CASSLGDRGNQPQHF
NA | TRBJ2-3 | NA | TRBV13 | TGTGCCAGCAGCGCTCGGACAGCCAGAGATACGCAGTATTTT | CASSARTARDTQYF
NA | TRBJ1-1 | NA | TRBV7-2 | TGTGCCAGCAGCCTTGGACAGAACACTGAAGCTTTCTTT | CASSLGQNTEAFF
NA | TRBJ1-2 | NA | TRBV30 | TGTGCCTGGAGTGTAAGGGGTGGCAGCTATGGCTACACCTTC | CAWSVRGGSYGYTF
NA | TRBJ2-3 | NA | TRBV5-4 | TGTGCCAGCAGAGTTCGGCTAGCAGGCGTAGATACGCAGTATTTT | CASRVRLAGVDTQYF
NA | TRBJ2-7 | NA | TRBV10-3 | TGTGCCATCAGTGAGTCGAGGGTCGAGCAGTACTTC | CAISESRVEQYF
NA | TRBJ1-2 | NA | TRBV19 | TGTGCCAGTAGTATAGGAGGGCCGGTCTATGGCTACACCTTC | CASSIGGPVYGYTF
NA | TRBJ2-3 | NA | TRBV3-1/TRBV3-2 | TGTGCCAGCAGCCAGGGGAGTCCAGATACGCAGTATTTT | CASSQGSPDTQYF
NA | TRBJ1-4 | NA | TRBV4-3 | TGCGCCAGCAGCCAAGTCAGACCAACTAATGAAAAACTGTTTTTT | CASSQVRPTNEKLFF
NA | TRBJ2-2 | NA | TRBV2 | TGTGCCAGCTCAAACGGGGTGTTCACCGGGGAGCTGTTTTTT | CASSNGVFTGELFF
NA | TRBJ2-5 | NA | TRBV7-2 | TGTGCCAGCAGCTTAGCCCCAGCGACGGAGACCCAGTACTTC | CASSLAPATETQYF
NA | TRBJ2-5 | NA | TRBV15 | TGTGCCACCAGCCGAGCGGGTTCGGACGAGACCCAGTACTTC | CATSRAGSDETQYF
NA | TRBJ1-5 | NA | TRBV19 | TGTGCCAGTAGTGGCCGGGGGGACTCTCAGCCCCAGCATTTT | CASSGRGDSQPQHF
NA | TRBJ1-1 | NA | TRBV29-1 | TGCAGCGTGGGCGGAGAGATCACTGAAGCTTTCTTT | CSVGGEITEAFF
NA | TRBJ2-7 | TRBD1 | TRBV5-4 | TGTGCCAGCAGCTTGGAGGGACAGGGATCCTACGAGCAGTACTTC | CASSLEGQGSYEQYF
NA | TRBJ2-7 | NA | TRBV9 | TGTGCCAGCAGCGTAGCTACAGGCTACGCAGCTAGCGAGCAGTACTTC | CASSVATGYAASEQYF